This entry lists 22 T cell receptor beta chains sequenced from one sample in a study of T cells after yellow fever vaccination. A single record per CDR3 protein comes from TCRdb applying MiXCR to the 5' RACE reads. The sample lists about 170,000 distinct CDR3 sequences; more than 9.5% were seen once. The source was CD8+ T cells sorted from PBMCs, collected 15 days after the yellow fever booster vaccination. The receptors shown here come from a man between 18 and 35 years old who received the YFV17D yellow fever vaccine.

V and J are TRBV10-3 and TRBJ2-1; D remains ambiguous. The CDR3 consists of 13 residues. The V and J ends lost 0 bases and 6 bases respectively, with 6 bases between them. The germline V gene encodes CDR1 ENHRY and CDR2 SYGVKD. This CDR3 reads CAISESTFNEQFF. The DNA of the CDR3 is TGTGCCATCAGTGAGTCGACCTTCAATGAGCAGTTCTTC.

In this sample, this clonotype turned up many times. The chain employs TRBV12-3 or TRBV12-4 and TRBJ2-3; TRBD2 agrees at 9 bases. The V gene end was trimmed by 3 bases and the J gene end by 5 bases; junction bases not matched to a gene: 6. The CDR3 has 15 amino acids. In nucleotides, the CDR3 is TGTGCCAGCAGTTTCCTGCGGGGGGGCGGAGATACGCAGTATTTT. Protein: CASSFLRGGGDTQYF.

This clonotype was seen more than once but under ten times. The gene calls are TRBV7-8 and TRBJ2-7, with D perhaps matching TRBD1 or TRBD2 (5 bases each). The length of the CDR3 is 15 residues. V dropped 3 bases and J dropped 1 base, with 13 bases sitting between them. Germline V CDR1 and CDR2: SGHVS, FQNEAQ. The CDR3 region is CASSFSTGLSYEQYF. The CDR3 DNA reads TGTGCCAGCAGCTTCTCTACGGGGCTATCCTACGAGCAGTACTTC.

A few counts support this clonotype. The V call is TRBV7-9, the J call TRBJ2-2; 11 bases line up with TRBD2. This CDR3 is built from 17 residues. CDR1 SEHNR and CDR2 FQNEAQ come from the germline V gene (reference sequence). V lost 4 bases, J lost 0 bases, and 4 bases stayed unmatched. CDR3: CASSWLAGGPNTGELFF. The CDR3 DNA sequence: TGTGCCAGCAGCTGGCTAGCGGGGGGTCCGAACACCGGGGAGCTGTTTTTT.

The chain combines TRBV6-2 or TRBV6-3 with TRBJ2-5; no clear D. The CDR3 has 14 residues. Deletions cut 3 bases from V and 1 base from J, with 9 bases between. Germline values: CDR1 MNHEY, CDR2 SVGEGT. DNA of the CDR3: TGTGCCAGCAGTTATAGCCTTACCCAAGAGACCCAGTACTTC. It yields the protein CASSYSLTQETQYF.

The table lists this clonotype with many counts. The CDR3 loop reads CASSYSSGAYEQYF. The CDR3 region has the DNA TGTGCCAGCAGCTATTCTAGCGGCGCCTACGAGCAGTACTTC. The chain links TRBV5-6 to TRBJ2-7; 7 positions agree with TRBD2. V dropped 3 bases and J dropped 2; count of bases not matched to a gene: 5. Germline CDR1 reads SGHDT; CDR2 reads YYEEEE. CDR3 size: 14 residues.

The gene calls are TRBV7-2 and TRBJ2-3; D not certain. The germline gives CDR1 SGHTA, CDR2 FQGNSA. Trimming stripped 1 base from V and 11 bases from J, with 7 bases between. This CDR3 is 11 amino acids long. As DNA, the CDR3 is TGTGCCAGCAGCTTAGTCAACGAGCAGTATTTT. Its translation is CASSLVNEQYF. The entire variable domain, with the rest obtained from reference TRBV7-2 and TRBJ2-3, is as follows: GAGVSQSPSNKVTEKGKDVELRCDPISGHTALYWYRQSLGQGLEFLIYFQGNSAPDKSGLPSDRFSAERTGGSVSTLTIQRTQQEDSAVYLCASSLVNEQYFGPGTRLTVL.

With regard to this clonotype: The germline gene is not matched at one end of the junction; a read error may be the cause. V usage is TRBV7-2 and J usage is TRBJ2-6; 8 bases are shared with TRBD1. Germline V gives CDR1 SGHTA, CDR2 FQGNSA. This CDR3 comprises 18 residues. Written as DNA, the CDR3 is TGTGCCAGCAGCTTAAGAGTCCAGGGGGCATATGGGTCCAACGTCCTGACTTTC. This gives the protein CASSLRVQGAYGSNVLTF.

The rearrangement links TRBV6-1 to TRBJ1-5; tentatively, D is TRBD1 (5 bases). Germline assignment: CDR1 MNHNS and CDR2 SASEGT. V was cut by 2 bases and J by 6 bases, with 11 bases left in between. This CDR3 is built from 14 residues. The CDR3: CASSEPGGFQPQHF. For the CDR3, the DNA is TGTGCCAGCAGTGAACCGGGGGGGTTTCAGCCCCAGCATTTT.

The V call is TRBV12-3 or TRBV12-4, the J call TRBJ1-5; D gene uncertain. The CDR3 has 9 amino acids. Trimming removed 8 bases from V and 9 bases from J, with 5 bases in between. This CDR3 reads CASGWPQHF. The CDR3 DNA reads as TGTGCCAGCGGCTGGCCCCAGCATTTT.

The chain couples TRBV24-1 to TRBJ2-2, with 8 positions matching TRBD2. V gave up 1 base and J gave up 3 bases; unmatched junction bases: 0. The CDR3 spans 15 residues. From germline, CDR1 is KGHDR and CDR2 SFDVKD. CDR3: CATSDLLADTGELFF. The DNA for the CDR3 is TGTGCCACCAGTGATTTACTAGCGGACACCGGGGAGCTGTTTTTT.

This clonotype has only a few counts. This rearrangement joins TRBV7-3 to TRBJ2-3; 8 positions match TRBD1. Trimming took 2 bases from V and 5 from J; bases not matched to a gene: 6. CDR1 is SGHTA, CDR2 FQGTGA, per germline. CDR3 size: 15 residues. CDR3 loop: CASSLAGGDGDTQYF. CDR3 DNA sequence: TGTGCCAGCAGCTTAGCAGGGGGCGACGGAGATACGCAGTATTTT.

This chain connects TRBV25-1 to TRBJ2-3, with D perhaps TRBD2 (5 bases). CDR3 size: 12 residues. Per the germline V gene, CDR1 is MGHDK and CDR2 is SYGVNS. The ends were cut back, 4 bases at V and 5 bases at J, with 7 bases in the middle. Here the CDR3 reads CASSAGIDTQYF. In DNA, the CDR3 is TGTGCCAGCAGTGCCGGGATAGATACGCAGTATTTT. Together with reference TRBV25-1 and TRBJ2-3, the CDR3 gives the full variable domain: EADIYQTPRYLVIGTGKKITLECSQTMGHDKMYWYQQDPGMELHLIHYSYGVNSTEKGDLSSESTVSRIRTEHFPLTLESARPSHTSQYLCASSAGIDTQYFGPGTRLTVL.

V usage is TRBV5-1 and J usage is TRBJ2-3; 12 bases fit TRBD2. The V gene's germline CDR1 is SGHRS and CDR2 YFSETQ. There are 16 residues in the CDR3. With 4 bases clipped from V and 2 bases from J, the junction kept 5 bases outside the gene matches. CDR3 sequence reads: CASSTGLAGLTDTQYF. The CDR3 DNA is TGCGCCAGCAGCACTGGACTAGCGGGGCTCACAGATACGCAGTATTTT.

In its sample, this clonotype was seen a few times. This sequence joins TRBV12-3 or TRBV12-4 and TRBJ1-5; TRBD1 agrees at 7 bases. The junction had 7 bases not matched to a gene; V was cut back by 5 bases and J by 0 bases. CDR3 length: 16 amino acids. In DNA, the CDR3 is TGTGCCAGCAGTGCTCTTGACAGGGATAGCAATCAGCCCCAGCATTTT. Its translation is CASSALDRDSNQPQHF.

This rearrangement joins TRBV6-5 to TRBJ1-6; no clear D gene. V was shortened by 6 bases and J by 6 bases, with 3 bases between the two germline ends. This CDR3 contains 11 residues. Per the germline V gene, CDR1 is MNHEY and CDR2 is SVGAGI. The CDR3 loop reads CASSSNSPLHF. As DNA, the CDR3 is TGTGCCAGCAGCTCTAATTCACCCCTCCACTTT.

CDR3 amino acids: CASSLKRGSSYEQYF. The CDR3 DNA reads TGTGCCAGCAGCTTAAAGAGGGGGAGCTCCTACGAGCAGTACTTC. The genes are TRBV7-6 and TRBJ2-7, with D possibly being TRBD1 (6 bases). Trimming removed 2 bases from V and 0 bases from J, with 11 bases in between. The CDR3 sequence is 15 residues long. Per the germline V gene, CDR1 is SGHVS and CDR2 is FNYEAQ.

This clonotype appeared a few times. The chain employs TRBV6-5 and TRBJ2-3; 9 nucleotides line up with TRBD2. Germline V gives CDR1 MNHEY, CDR2 SVGAGI. The V gene end was trimmed by 2 bases and the J gene end by 3 bases; junction bases not matched to a gene: 12. This CDR3 has 18 amino acids. CDR3 sequence reads: CASSYLTSGSGFTDTQYF. The CDR3 bases are TGTGCCAGCAGTTACCTTACTAGCGGGTCCGGGTTTACAGATACGCAGTATTTT.

In its sample, this clonotype was seen a few times. The V gene is TRBV10-2, the J gene TRBJ2-7; the D is unclear. Germline CDR1 WSHSY, CDR2 SAAADI. This CDR3 spans 11 amino acids. Trimming removed 4 bases at V and 2 bases at J, with 3 bases between. The CDR3 here is CASSAAYEQYF. The CDR3 nucleotides are TGCGCCAGCAGTGCGGCCTACGAGCAGTACTTC.

In this sample, this clonotype turned up many times. This sequence joins TRBV5-1 and TRBJ2-1; possible D gene TRBD2, 5 bases. Between the trimmed V and J ends, which lost 5 bases and 0 bases, there was a span of 12 bases. Germline V gene data show CDR1 as SGHRS and CDR2 as YFSETQ. CDR3 length: 15 amino acids. CDR3 bases: TGCGCCAGCAGGTTAGCGTTAAGCTCCTACAATGAGCAGTTCTTC. Protein sequence: CASRLALSSYNEQFF.

Only a few counts were recorded for this clonotype. The chain is built from TRBV12-3 or TRBV12-4 and TRBJ1-4; TRBD1 might be the D (6 bases). V was pared by 5 bases and J by 0 bases, with 13 bases between. CDR3 length: 16 amino acids. The chain's CDR3 is CASSNQRQATNEKLFF. The CDR3 DNA sequence: TGTGCCAGCAGTAACCAACGACAGGCAACTAATGAAAAACTGTTTTTT.

This clonotype was detected many times. The rearrangement links TRBV7-3 to TRBJ2-5, with 9 bases fitting TRBD1. V was pared by 4 bases and J by 2 bases, with 11 bases of the junction left unmatched. The CDR3 consists of 17 residues. The germline gives CDR1 SGHTA, CDR2 FQGTGA. CDR3 DNA sequence: TGTGCCAGCAGCTCCCACGGGACAGGGATGAATCAAGAGACCCAGTACTTC. It translates to CASSSHGTGMNQETQYF.